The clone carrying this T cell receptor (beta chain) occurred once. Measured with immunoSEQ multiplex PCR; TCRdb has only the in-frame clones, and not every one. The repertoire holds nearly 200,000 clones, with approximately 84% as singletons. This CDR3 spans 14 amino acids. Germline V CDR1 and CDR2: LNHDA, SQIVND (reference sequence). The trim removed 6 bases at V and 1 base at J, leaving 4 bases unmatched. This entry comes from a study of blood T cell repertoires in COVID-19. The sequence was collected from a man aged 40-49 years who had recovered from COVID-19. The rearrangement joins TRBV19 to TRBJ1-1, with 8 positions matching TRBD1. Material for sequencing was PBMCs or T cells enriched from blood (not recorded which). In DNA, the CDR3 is TGTGCCAGTAGCAGGACAGGGAAGAACACTGAAGCTTTCTTT. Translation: CASSRTGKNTEAFF.